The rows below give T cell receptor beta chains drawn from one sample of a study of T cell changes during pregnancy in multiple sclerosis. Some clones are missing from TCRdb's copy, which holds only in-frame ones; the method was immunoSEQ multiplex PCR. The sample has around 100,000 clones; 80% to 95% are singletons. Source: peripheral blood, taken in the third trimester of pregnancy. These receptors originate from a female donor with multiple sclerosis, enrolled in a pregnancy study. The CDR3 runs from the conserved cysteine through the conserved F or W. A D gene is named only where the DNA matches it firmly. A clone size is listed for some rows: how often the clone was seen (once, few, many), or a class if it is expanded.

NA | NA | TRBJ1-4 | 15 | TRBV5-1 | TGCGCCAGCAGCTCAATGGGACAACCAAATGAAAAACTGTTTTTT | CASSSMGQPNEKLFF
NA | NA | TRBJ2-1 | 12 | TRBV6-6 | TGTGCCAGCAGCCTCCTATACAATGAGCAGTTCTTC | CASSLLYNEQFF
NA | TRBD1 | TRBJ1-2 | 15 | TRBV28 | TGTGCCAGCGGTACGATTCCGGGGACAGGGGGAGGCTACACCTTC | CASGTIPGTGGGYTF
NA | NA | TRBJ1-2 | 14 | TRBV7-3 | TGTGCCAGCAGCCCCCTTGGAGGAACCTATGGCTACACCTTC | CASSPLGGTYGYTF
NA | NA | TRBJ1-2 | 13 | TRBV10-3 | TGTGCCATCAGTTGGGACACCGACTATGGCTACACCTTC | CAISWDTDYGYTF
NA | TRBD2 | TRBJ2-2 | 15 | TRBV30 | TGTGCCTGGAGCGGAGGGAGGGCCAACACCGGGGAGCTGTTTTTT | CAWSGGRANTGELFF
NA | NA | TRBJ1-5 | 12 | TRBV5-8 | TGTGCCAGCAGCTTGAGAGGGGGTCCCCAGCATTTT | CASSLRGGPQHF
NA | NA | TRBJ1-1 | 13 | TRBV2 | TGTGCCACCCCGAACAGGGAGAACACTGAAGCTTTCTTT | CATPNRENTEAFF
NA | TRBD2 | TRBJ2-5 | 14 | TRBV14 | TGTGCCAGCAGCCCACTAGCGGGGAGAGAGACCCAGTACTTC | CASSPLAGRETQYF
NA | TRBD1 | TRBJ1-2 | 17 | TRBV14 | TGTGCCAGCAGCTACCCCCTCGGTGGAGGGGGCTTGTATGGCTACACCTTC | CASSYPLGGGGLYGYTF
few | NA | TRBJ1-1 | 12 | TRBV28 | TGTGCCAGCAGTGCCGGGAACACTGAAGCTTTCTTT | CASSAGNTEAFF
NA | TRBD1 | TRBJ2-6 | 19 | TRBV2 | TGTGCCAGCAGCCAATCCTCCGGGACAGGGAGCTCTGGGGCCAACGTCCTGACTTTC | CASSQSSGTGSSGANVLTF
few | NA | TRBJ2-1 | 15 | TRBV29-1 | TGCAGCGTTGAGTTATTTGATAGCTCCTACAATGAGCAGTTCTTC | CSVELFDSSYNEQFF
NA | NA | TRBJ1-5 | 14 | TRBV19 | TGTGCCAGTTTCGGCGGGAGGGGCAATCAGCCCCAGCATTTT | CASFGGRGNQPQHF
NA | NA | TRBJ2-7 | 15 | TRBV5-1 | TGCGCCAGCAGCCTCGGGACATTCGTCTCCTACGAGCAGTACTTC | CASSLGTFVSYEQYF
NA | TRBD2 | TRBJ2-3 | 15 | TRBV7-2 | TGTGCCAGCAGCTTAGTAGCGGGGGGGACAGATACGCAGTATTTT | CASSLVAGGTDTQYF
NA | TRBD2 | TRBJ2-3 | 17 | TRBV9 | TGTGCCAGCAGCGCCCTAGCGGGGCCATCTCGCACAGATACGCAGTATTTT | CASSALAGPSRTDTQYF
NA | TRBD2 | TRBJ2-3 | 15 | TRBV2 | TGTGCCAGCAGTGGATGGGCGGGGGGGCCAGATACGCAGTATTTT | CASSGWAGGPDTQYF
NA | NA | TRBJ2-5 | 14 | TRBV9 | TGTGCCAGCAGTCAGAGGTCTAGCCAAGAGACCCAGTACTTC | CASSQRSSQETQYF
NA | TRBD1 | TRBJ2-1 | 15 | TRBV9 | TGTGCCAGCAGCGAGGGACAGGGCGCCTACAATGAGCAGTTCTTC | CASSEGQGAYNEQFF
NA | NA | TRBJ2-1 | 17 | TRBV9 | TGTGCCAGCAGCGCCCAAAAGGAGCACCGCCCCTACAATGAGCAGTTCTTC | CASSAQKEHRPYNEQFF
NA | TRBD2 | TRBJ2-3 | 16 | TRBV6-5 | TGTGCCAGCAGTTCCTTACTAGCGGGAGGCACAGATACGCAGTATTTT | CASSSLLAGGTDTQYF
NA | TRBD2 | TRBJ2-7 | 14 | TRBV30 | TGTGCCTGGACCCCGGGACTAGCGGTTTACGAGCAGTACTTC | CAWTPGLAVYEQYF
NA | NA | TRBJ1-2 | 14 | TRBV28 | TGTGCCAGCAGGACGGACTTCTCAAACTATGGCTACACCTTC | CASRTDFSNYGYTF
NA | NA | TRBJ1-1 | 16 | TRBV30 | TGTGCCTGGAGTGGGGTTGAGACAGGCCAGGGCACTGAAGCTTTCTTT | CAWSGVETGQGTEAFF
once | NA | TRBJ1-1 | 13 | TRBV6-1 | TGTGCCAGCAGTGGATACTTGAACACTGAAGCTTTCTTT | CASSGYLNTEAFF
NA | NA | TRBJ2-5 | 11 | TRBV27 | TGTGCCAGCACCCTAGGAGAGACCCAGTACTTC | CASTLGETQYF
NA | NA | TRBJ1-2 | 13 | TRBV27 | TGTGCCAGCAGCCCAGGGTTTGACTATGGCTACACCTTC | CASSPGFDYGYTF
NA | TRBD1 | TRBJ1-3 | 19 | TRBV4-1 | TGCGCCAGCAGTACTCCCGGGACAGGCAGACCATTTTCTGGAAACACCATATATTTT | CASSTPGTGRPFSGNTIYF
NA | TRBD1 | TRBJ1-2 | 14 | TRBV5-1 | TGCGCCAGCAGCTTAGGACAGGGTTTAGGGGGCTACACCTTC | CASSLGQGLGGYTF
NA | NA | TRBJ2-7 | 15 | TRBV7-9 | TGTGCCAGCAGCTTCCAACAGACAATCTCCTACGAGCAGTACTTC | CASSFQQTISYEQYF
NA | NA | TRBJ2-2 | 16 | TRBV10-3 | TGTGCCATCAGTGAGTTTAGCAGCCCGAACACCGGGGAGCTGTTTTTT | CAISEFSSPNTGELFF
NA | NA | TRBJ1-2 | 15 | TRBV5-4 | TGTGCCAGCAGCCGCAACCAAGTGACAGCCTATGGCTACACCTTC | CASSRNQVTAYGYTF
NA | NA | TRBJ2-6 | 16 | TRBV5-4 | TGTGCCAGCAGCTCCGGACAGCTCTCTGGGGCCAACGTCCTGACTTTC | CASSSGQLSGANVLTF
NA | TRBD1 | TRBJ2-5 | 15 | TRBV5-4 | TGTGCCAGCAGCCGAGAAGGGGGCGACCAAGAGACCCAGTACTTC | CASSREGGDQETQYF
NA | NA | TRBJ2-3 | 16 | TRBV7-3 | TGTGCCAGCAGCTTAGGAAGAGCAGGTGCGTCAGATACGCAGTATTTT | CASSLGRAGASDTQYF
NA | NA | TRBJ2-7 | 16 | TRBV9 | TGTGCCAGCAGCGTAGGGTCAAGTGGGAGGATCTACGAGCAGTACTTC | CASSVGSSGRIYEQYF
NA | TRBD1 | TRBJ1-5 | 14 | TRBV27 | TGTGCCAGCAGTCCAGGGGGGATCAATCAGCCCCAGCATTTT | CASSPGGINQPQHF
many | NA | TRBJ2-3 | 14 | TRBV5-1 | TGCGCCAGCAGCTTTAGGACAGGCACAGATACGCAGTATTTT | CASSFRTGTDTQYF
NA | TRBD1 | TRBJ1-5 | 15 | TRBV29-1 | TGCAGCGTTGAAGTAACAGGGGAGGGCAATCAGCCCCAGCATTTT | CSVEVTGEGNQPQHF
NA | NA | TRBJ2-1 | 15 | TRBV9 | TGTGCCAGCAGCGCCCCCGGGACACCAGAGTATGAGCAGTTCTTC | CASSAPGTPEYEQFF
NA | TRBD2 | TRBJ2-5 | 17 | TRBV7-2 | TGTGCCAGCAGCCCACAGGGACTAGCGGGGCGGGGGGAGACCCAGTACTTC | CASSPQGLAGRGETQYF
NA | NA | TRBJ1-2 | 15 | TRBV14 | TGTGCCAGCAGCCAAGACACTGATTCTTTCTATGGCTACACCTTC | CASSQDTDSFYGYTF
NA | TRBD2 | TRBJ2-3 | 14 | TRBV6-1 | TGTGCCAGCAAGGCTAGCGGAGGCACAGATACGCAGTATTTT | CASKASGGTDTQYF
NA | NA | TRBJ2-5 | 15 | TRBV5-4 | TGTGCCAGCAGCTTGGAAGGACAGCCCCAAGAGACCCAGTACTTC | CASSLEGQPQETQYF
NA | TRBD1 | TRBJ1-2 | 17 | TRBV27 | TGTGCCAGCAGTCTCTTCAGAAACAGGGGGCACAACTATGGCTACACCTTC | CASSLFRNRGHNYGYTF
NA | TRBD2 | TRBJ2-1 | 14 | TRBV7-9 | TGTGCCAGCAGCTTTGGGACTAGCTTCAATGAGCAGTTCTTC | CASSFGTSFNEQFF
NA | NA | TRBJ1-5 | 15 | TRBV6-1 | TGTGCCAGCAGTGAATCAGGGTCTCTCAATCAGCCCCAGCATTTT | CASSESGSLNQPQHF
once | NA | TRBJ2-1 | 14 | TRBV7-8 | TGTGCCAGCAGCGTTACAGGGTCCTACAATGAGCAGTTCTTC | CASSVTGSYNEQFF
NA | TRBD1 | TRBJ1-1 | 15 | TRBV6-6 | TGTGCCAGCAGTTATCCCAGGGGGATGAACACTGAAGCTTTCTTT | CASSYPRGMNTEAFF